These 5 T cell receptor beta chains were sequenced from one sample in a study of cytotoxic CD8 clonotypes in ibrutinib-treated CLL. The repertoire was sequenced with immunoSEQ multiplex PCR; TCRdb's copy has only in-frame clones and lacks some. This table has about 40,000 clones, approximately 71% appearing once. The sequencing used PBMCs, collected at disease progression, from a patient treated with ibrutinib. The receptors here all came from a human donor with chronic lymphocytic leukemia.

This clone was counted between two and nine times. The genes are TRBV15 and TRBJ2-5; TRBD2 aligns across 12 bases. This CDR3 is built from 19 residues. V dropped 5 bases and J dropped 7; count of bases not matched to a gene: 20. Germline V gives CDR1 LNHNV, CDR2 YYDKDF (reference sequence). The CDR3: CATSPLGSVSSGRATTQYF. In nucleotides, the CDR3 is TGTGCCACCAGCCCGCTCGGGTCGGTGTCTAGCGGGAGGGCAACGACCCAGTACTTC.

CDR3 DNA: TGTGCCAGCAGCCAGACAGGAGCAACTAATGAAAAACTGTTTTTT. Translated, it gives CASSQTGATNEKLFF. The rearrangement uses TRBV5-4 and TRBJ1-4, with TRBD1 as a possible D gene (6 bases). The germline V and J ends were trimmed by 4 bases and 0 bases, with 10 bases remaining between them. The CDR3 runs to 15 residues. Germline V gene data show CDR1 as SGHNT and CDR2 as YYREEE (reference sequence).

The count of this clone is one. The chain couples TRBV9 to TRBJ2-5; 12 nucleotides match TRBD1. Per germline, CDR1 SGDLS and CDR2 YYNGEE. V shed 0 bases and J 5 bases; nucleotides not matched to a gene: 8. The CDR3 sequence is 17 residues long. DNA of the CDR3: TGTGCCAGCAGCGTAGTTCCCGGGACAGGGGGCAGGGAGACCCAGTACTTC. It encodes CASSVVPGTGGRETQYF.

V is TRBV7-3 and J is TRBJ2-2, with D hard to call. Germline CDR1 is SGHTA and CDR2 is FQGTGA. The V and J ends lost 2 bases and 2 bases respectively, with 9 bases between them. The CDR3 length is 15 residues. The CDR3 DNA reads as TGTGCCAGCAGCTTAGGGCGGATCAACACCGGGGAGCTGTTTTTT. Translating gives CASSLGRINTGELFF.

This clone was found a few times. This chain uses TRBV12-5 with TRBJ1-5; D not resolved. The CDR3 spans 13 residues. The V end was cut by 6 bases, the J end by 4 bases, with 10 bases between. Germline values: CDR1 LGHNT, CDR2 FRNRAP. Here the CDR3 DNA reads TGTGCTAGTGGCTTCCTGGGGAATCAGCCCCAGCATTTT. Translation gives CASGFLGNQPQHF.